This T cell receptor beta chain was observed in a study of cytomegalovirus exposure and HLA in healthy donors. PCR employed 60 Vbeta and 13 Jbeta primers. The method was immunoSEQ multiplex PCR; TCRdb's version includes in-frame clones alone and lacks a portion of them. The sample has 150,000 to 200,000 clones, roughly 79% seen once. V lost 1 base and J 4 bases, leaving 6 bases between the germline ends. The CDR3 is 13 amino acids. Germline loops: CDR1 SGHAT, CDR2 FQNNGV. About this clone: Its specificity is unknown.

Study findings and constraints: TCR beta sequences numbering more than 15,000 were associated with HLA alleles at 0.05 false discovery rate in a later analysis. Most CMV-associated TCR beta chains were later found to appear HLA-restricted.

Sequencing used PBMCs. The origin of this receptor is a woman in her 50s in good health and CMV-seropositive. This sequence joins TRBV11-2 and TRBJ2-3; D gene unclear. CDR3 loop: CASSLVVSDTQYF. CDR3 in DNA: TGTGCCAGCAGCTTAGTCGTATCAGATACGCAGTATTTT.